These T cell receptor beta chains were read from a single sample in a study of technical replicates of blood from several donors. TCRdb's copy holds only in-frame clones and misses some; the assay was immunoSEQ multiplex PCR. Of 51,000 or so clones detected, 92% appear once; the ten largest clones hold 3% to 5%. The sequenced material came from PBMCs. These receptors were taken from a human donor in good health. Some clones in this sample may be carry-over from other donors' samples. Both conserved end residues are part of each CDR3. Fields, in order: J gene, V gene, D gene, clone size, CDR3 DNA, CDR3 protein. A D gene is named only where the DNA matches it firmly. Clone size is given for some rows only: seen once, a few or many times, or a class if the clone is expanded.

TRBJ1-1	TRBV5-6	TRBD1	.	TGTGCCAGCAGCTCAGACAGGGCCACTGAAGCTTTCTTT	CASSSDRATEAFF
TRBJ1-2	TRBV15	.	.	TGTGCCACCAGCAGGGACCAGGGATTTCGCTACACCTTC	CATSRDQGFRYTF
TRBJ2-2	TRBV7-9	TRBD1	.	TGTGCCAGCAGCAAAGCGGGACAGGGCACCGGGGAGCTGTTTTTT	CASSKAGQGTGELFF
TRBJ2-7	TRBV5-1	.	.	TGCGCCAGCAGCTCCGGAGGCTACGAGCAGTACTTC	CASSSGGYEQYF
TRBJ1-2	TRBV29-1	.	.	TGCAGCGTTGGAATTGAGGGCTACACCTTC	CSVGIEGYTF
TRBJ2-2	TRBV25-1	TRBD2	.	TGTGCCAGCAGTGGAACTAGCGGGGGGAACACCGGGGAGCTGTTTTTT	CASSGTSGGNTGELFF
TRBJ1-2	TRBV7-8	.	once	TGTGCCAGCAGCCAGGTCCTGGGGGGGTATGGCTACACCTTC	CASSQVLGGYGYTF
TRBJ2-6	TRBV5-1	TRBD1	.	TGCGCCAGCAGCCCAACGACAGGGTCTGGGGCCAACGTCCTGACTTTC	CASSPTTGSGANVLTF
TRBJ2-7	TRBV27	.	few	TGTGCCACGGCGAGGGTATCAGTCTACGAGCAGTACTTC	CATARVSVYEQYF
TRBJ2-7	TRBV2	.	.	TGTGCCAGCCTGGGACTGACGAACTACGAGCAGTACTTC	CASLGLTNYEQYF
TRBJ2-2	TRBV4-1	.	few	TGCGCCAGCAGCCAAGCTCCAGGGTTAACCGGGGAGCTGTTTTTT	CASSQAPGLTGELFF
TRBJ1-1	TRBV6-1	TRBD1	.	TGTGCCAGCAGTGAACTCGGACAGGGGGCGGAGGCTTTCTTT	CASSELGQGAEAFF
TRBJ2-3	TRBV12-5	TRBD2	.	TGTGCTAGTTCGGCGAGCGGGAGGGCCGGTACGCAGTATTTT	CASSASGRAGTQYF
TRBJ1-5	TRBV2	TRBD1	.	TGTGCCAGCACCAGGGGGTCAGGGGACCAGCCCCAGCATTTT	CASTRGSGDQPQHF
TRBJ2-1	TRBV5-6	TRBD2	once	TGTGCCAGCAGCTTTGGGGTGCGGACTAGCGGCTACAATGAGCAGTTCTTC	CASSFGVRTSGYNEQFF
TRBJ2-2	TRBV11-2	.	.	TGTGCCAGCAGCTTAAGCCAGGGCAACACCGGGGAGCTGTTTTTT	CASSLSQGNTGELFF
TRBJ1-4	TRBV2	TRBD1	.	TGTGCCAGCAGCCTTACAGGGGCGGGGGAAAAACTGTTTTTT	CASSLTGAGEKLFF
TRBJ2-3	TRBV6-1	TRBD1	.	TGTGCCAGCAGTTTTGACAGGGGGGGAGATACGCAGTATTTT	CASSFDRGGDTQYF
TRBJ1-1	TRBV13	TRBD1	few	TGTGCCAGCAGCCGGGGACAGGGGAACACTGAAGCTTTCTTT	CASSRGQGNTEAFF
TRBJ1-2	TRBV11-2	.	.	TGTGCCAGCAGCGCCGGGGAGTATGGCTACACCTTC	CASSAGEYGYTF
TRBJ1-2	TRBV30	TRBD1	.	TGTGCCTGGACCCCAGGGGGCTTCGGCTACACCTTC	CAWTPGGFGYTF
TRBJ2-3	TRBV9	.	.	TGTGCCAGCAGCCCCTCGGGCACAGATACGCAGTATTTT	CASSPSGTDTQYF
TRBJ2-2	TRBV2	.	.	TGTGCCAGCAGTCATTCCCGGGTCTTGAACACCGGGGAGCTGTTTTTT	CASSHSRVLNTGELFF
TRBJ2-1	TRBV5-4	TRBD2	.	TGTGCCAGCAGATCCGGGGTTGGCGGGGGGGCGGACAATGAGCAGTTCTTC	CASRSGVGGGADNEQFF
TRBJ2-3	TRBV7-8	.	.	TGTGCCAGCAGCCCTATTGGCGGGCCAGATACGCAGTATTTT	CASSPIGGPDTQYF
TRBJ1-5	TRBV28	.	.	TGTGCCAGCACCCTCCGGGACACCGGCGAACAGCCCCAGCATTTT	CASTLRDTGEQPQHF
TRBJ2-2	TRBV9	TRBD2	.	TGTGCCAGCAGCGTGCTAGCGGCAGGCGGGGAGCTGTTTTTT	CASSVLAAGGELFF
TRBJ2-7	TRBV5-1	.	.	TGCGCCAGCAGCTTGGCCTCAGGCTCGGACGAGCAGTACTTC	CASSLASGSDEQYF
TRBJ1-1	TRBV10-2	.	.	TGCGCCAGCAGTGAGTCACGACAGAACACTGAAGCTTTCTTT	CASSESRQNTEAFF
TRBJ2-3	TRBV6-4	.	.	TGTGCCAGCAGTGACCAAGCTAACACAGATACGCAGTATTTT	CASSDQANTDTQYF
TRBJ1-1	TRBV4-2	TRBD1	few	TGTGCCAGCAGCATCCGGGACAGGGGCCCGGTGAACACTGAAGCTTTCTTT	CASSIRDRGPVNTEAFF
TRBJ2-3	TRBV5-4	TRBD1	.	TGTGCCAGCAGCGCGACAGGGGGCAAAGATACGCAGTATTTT	CASSATGGKDTQYF
TRBJ2-2	TRBV7-8	TRBD2	.	TGTGCCAGCAGCTTAGGGCCTAGCGGCACCGGGGAGCTGTTTTTT	CASSLGPSGTGELFF
TRBJ1-2	TRBV10-3	.	.	TGTGCCATCAGTGAGTGGGCAGGGAAAAATGGCTACACCTTC	CAISEWAGKNGYTF
TRBJ2-1	TRBV11-2	TRBD2	.	TGTGCCAGCAGCTTATTTGTGGGGGGGACTCCAAATGAGCAGTTCTTC	CASSLFVGGTPNEQFF
TRBJ1-5	TRBV6-7	TRBD1	once	TGTGCCAGCAGTTACTCGACCGACAGGGAGAACAATCAGCCCCAGCATTTT	CASSYSTDRENNQPQHF
TRBJ2-7	TRBV11-2	TRBD2	.	TGTGCCAGCAGCTTCCCCGCCGGGACTAGCGGTTACGAGCAGTACTTC	CASSFPAGTSGYEQYF
TRBJ1-5	TRBV7-2	.	.	TGTGCCAGCAGCCCCGTGACAGGAAATCAGCCCCAGCATTTT	CASSPVTGNQPQHF
TRBJ2-7	TRBV4-1	.	.	TGCGCCAGCAGCTCCGAATTTCGGGGGATGGAGCAGTACTTC	CASSSEFRGMEQYF
TRBJ1-2	TRBV6-5	TRBD1	.	TGTGCCAGCAAAGAGGGACAGGGGGCCCGCGGCTACACCTTC	CASKEGQGARGYTF
TRBJ2-5	TRBV11-2	.	.	TGTGCCAGCAGCTTAGTGGGGGGACCGGGCCAGTACTTC	CASSLVGGPGQYF
TRBJ2-7	TRBV2	.	.	TGTGCCAGCAGTGAAGACCGACACTCCTACGAGCAGTACTTC	CASSEDRHSYEQYF
TRBJ2-7	TRBV10-3	.	.	TGTGCCTCTACAGGTAGCTCCTACGAGCAGTACTTC	CASTGSSYEQYF
TRBJ2-1	TRBV4-2	TRBD2	.	TGTGCCAGCAGCCACCTAGCGGGAGGGTACAATGAGCAGTTCTTC	CASSHLAGGYNEQFF
TRBJ2-7	TRBV19	.	.	TGTGCCAGTAGTATAGCTTGGGGAGCAAACTACGAGCAGTACTTC	CASSIAWGANYEQYF
TRBJ2-3	TRBV7-2	TRBD2	once	TGTGCCAGCAGCTTAGGCGGGGGGGTCACAGATACGCAGTATTTT	CASSLGGGVTDTQYF
TRBJ1-1	TRBV25-1	.	once	TGTGCCAGCAGTCCAACAGGGTCCCCCACTGAAGCTTTCTTT	CASSPTGSPTEAFF
TRBJ2-3	TRBV5-1	.	.	TGCGCCAGCAGCTTGGCGGATCGGACAAGGGCAGATACGCAGTATTTT	CASSLADRTRADTQYF
TRBJ2-1	TRBV7-8	.	.	TGTGCCAGCAGCTTAGTGTTGCCCTTCTCGGATGAGCAGTTCTTC	CASSLVLPFSDEQFF
TRBJ2-2	TRBV2	.	.	TGTGCCAGCAGTGTCGAGGGTCTGAACACCGGGGAGCTGTTTTTT	CASSVEGLNTGELFF
TRBJ2-3	TRBV27	TRBD2	.	TGTGCCAGCAGTAGTGGGACTAGTGCAGATACGCAGTATTTT	CASSSGTSADTQYF
TRBJ2-2	TRBV6-5	TRBD2	.	TGTGCCAGCAGACTAGCGGGGTACACCGGGGAGCTGTTTTTT	CASRLAGYTGELFF
TRBJ1-1	TRBV7-2	.	.	TGTGCCAGCAGCCATAGGGACACAAACACTGAAGCTTTCTTT	CASSHRDTNTEAFF
TRBJ2-7	TRBV7-9	.	.	TGTGCCAGCAGCTCATTCATTGGGACTGCCGCCTACGAGCAGTACTTC	CASSSFIGTAAYEQYF
TRBJ2-2	TRBV5-1	TRBD2	.	TGCGCCAGCAGCTCCTTAGCGGGGGGGCCCGCCGGGGAGCTGTTTTTT	CASSSLAGGPAGELFF